The sequence of this TCR beta chain was determined in a study of early T cells in non-severe SARS-CoV-2 infection. Study overall: Chains stayed unpaired after sequencing of bulk RNA from unsorted whole blood.

Attachment of unique molecular identifiers was made to individual cDNA molecules. MiXCR, applied by TCRdb to the 5' RACE reads, yields one record per CDR3 protein. The table shows under 35,000 distinct CDR3 sequences, with roughly 5.2% occurring only once. This CDR3 is 14 amino acids long. Per the germline V gene, CDR1 is MNHEY and CDR2 is SMNVEV (reference sequence). With V trimmed by 5 bases and J by 8 bases, 2 bases remained unmatched. This clonotype was recorded at least ten times. The TCR sequence derives from an adult who was a healthcare worker with PCR-confirmed SARS-CoV-2 infection or an uninfected control (not recorded which). V usage is TRBV27 and J usage is TRBJ1-6; 11 bases align to TRBD1. Specimen: whole blood. CDR3 coding DNA: TGTGCCAGCAGTGGACAGGGGGCATATTCACCCCTCCACTTT. Translated: CASSGQGAYSPLHF.